The 5 T cell receptor beta chains listed next were all sequenced from one sample in a study of shared clonotypes between healthy human individuals (dated by TCRdb to about 2020). Library creation used the immunoSEQ multiplex PCR assay. The immuneACCESS repertoire file appears here via TCRdb, limited to in-frame rearrangements. These files lack a portion of the clones; in checked studies, under half of the deficit traces to unresolved V genes, and the cause of the others is not known. The sample table holds 2 million to 2.5 million clones, of which approximately 95% were seen once. More than 0.1% of the sample is held by the ten biggest clonotypes. Material for sequencing was naive CD4+ T cells sorted from blood. The label giving this sample's cell subset or site can be read as: CD45RA+ positively selected. The receptors stem from a man between 18 and 35 years old in good health.

The rearrangement uses TRBV10-3 and TRBJ2-5; D may be TRBD1 (6 bases). The V end lost 6 bases, the J end lost 4 bases, and 15 bases lay between the germline ends. In germline, CDR1 is ENHRY, CDR2 SYGVKD. This CDR3 comprises 14 residues. In nucleotides, the CDR3 is TGTGCCATCAGCGCAACAGGGTATGGAGAGACCCAGTACTTC. Protein: CAISATGYGETQYF.

V gene TRBV7-9 combines with J gene TRBJ1-3; tentatively, D is TRBD1 (5 bases). The CDR3 totals 15 residues. From germline, CDR1 is SEHNR and CDR2 FQNEAQ (reference sequence). V lost 5 bases to trimming and J lost 0 bases, with 11 bases between them. CDR3 nucleotides: TGTGCCAGCAGCGGCGGGACGGTCTCTGGAAACACCATATATTTT. Amino acids: CASSGGTVSGNTIYF.

As regards this clone: Other DNA sequences of this sample code for an identical CDR3. The V gene is TRBV29-1, the J gene TRBJ2-7; D unclear. The CDR3 spans 12 residues. CDR1 SQVTM and CDR2 ANQGSEA come from the germline V gene. Trimming pared 4 bases from V and 7 bases from J, leaving 14 bases between. CDR3 sequence reads: CSVVGLGYEQYF. In nucleotides, the CDR3 is TGCAGCGTTGTAGGTTTGGGATATGAGCAGTACTTC.

This chain uses TRBV2 with TRBJ1-1, with no clear D. The CDR3 has 12 amino acids. Trimming removed 4 bases at V and 4 bases at J, with 7 bases between. From germline, CDR1 is SNHLY and CDR2 FYNNEI. The CDR3 protein is CASSVEGTEAFF. The CDR3 coding sequence is TGTGCCAGCAGTGTGGAGGGCACTGAAGCTTTCTTT.

The chain employs TRBV5-6 and TRBJ1-6; tentative D call: TRBD1 (6 bases). Trimming cost V 2 bases and J 6 bases, with 12 bases left between them. The CDR3 spans 15 residues. Germline V gene sequence: CDR1 SGHDT, CDR2 YYEEEE. Here the CDR3 reads CASSFGGGGNSPLHF. As DNA, the CDR3 is TGTGCCAGCAGCTTCGGGGGCGGAGGTAATTCACCCCTCCACTTT.